This T cell receptor (beta chain) was recorded in a study of T cell responses to AZD1222 COVID-19 vaccine. Study-wide findings and caveats: The study identified only a handful of AZD1222 recipients as seropositive at baseline.

The germline V gene encodes CDR1 LGHDT and CDR2 YNNKEL (reference sequence). The CDR3 consists of 11 residues. The germline V and J ends were trimmed by 4 bases and 5 bases, with 5 bases remaining between them. For this clone: The antigen is unknown.

Here immunoSEQ multiplex PCR was the method, and the copy in TCRdb shows in-frame clones only, minus some. The repertoire consists of 65,000 to 95,000 clones, with approximately 84% occurring once and the leading ten covering roughly an eighth. This TCR derives from an adult in good health. The chain has TRBV3-1 (or the pseudogene TRBV3-2) and TRBJ2-5; D gene ambiguous. Sequenced here: peripheral blood, sampled on day 0 of AZD1222 vaccination. CDR3 amino acids: CASSLGETQYF. The CDR3 DNA sequence: TGTGCCAGCAGCCTCGGGGAGACCCAGTACTTC.